These 27 T cell receptor beta chains came from one sample sequenced in a study of blood T cell repertoires in COVID-19. The data were produced by immunoSEQ multiplex PCR, yet TCRdb's version contains in-frame clones alone and is incomplete. The sample carries 200,000 to 250,000 clones, approximately 87% recorded once. Sequenced input: PBMCs or T cells enriched from blood (not recorded which). Source of these receptors: a woman between 45 and 65 years old in a cohort exposed to, infected with or recovered from COVID-19 (not recorded which).

This chain uses TRBV12-3 or TRBV12-4 with TRBJ2-7, with D possibly being TRBD2 (6 bases). The CDR3 spans 13 residues. Trimming took off 5 bases at V and 9 bases at J, with 17 bases between the two ends. The CDR3: CASSRDLALGQYF. For the CDR3, the DNA is TGTGCCAGCAGTCGGGACTTAGCCCTTGGGCAGTACTTC.

The CDR3 is CATAGSGISPLHF. In DNA, the CDR3 is TGTGCCACCGCAGGGTCTGGGATCTCACCCCTCCACTTT. The chain has TRBV25-1 and TRBJ1-6; maybe TRBD1 (5 bases). V was trimmed by 10 bases and J by 10 bases, leaving 17 bases between them. CDR1 MGHDK and CDR2 SYGVNS come from the germline V gene. This CDR3 region has 13 residues.

In this sample, this clone turned up a few times. The V gene is TRBV5-5, the J gene TRBJ1-1; maybe TRBD1 (5 bases). Per germline, CDR1 SGHKS and CDR2 YYEKEE (reference sequence). V lost 2 bases and J lost 4, with 15 bases in between. CDR3 length equals 15 residues. CDR3 sequence reads: CASSFSGGGGTEAFF. The CDR3 bases are TGTGCCAGCAGCTTCTCTGGCGGGGGGGGCACTGAAGCTTTCTTT. The full variable domain, its missing parts supplied by reference TRBV5-5 and TRBJ1-1, is DAGVTQSPTHLIKTRGQQVTLRCSPISGHKSVSWYQQVLGQGPQFIFQYYEKEERGRGNFPDRFSARQFPNYSSELNVNALLLGDSALYLCASSFSGGGGTEAFFGQGTRLTVV.

The chain is built from TRBV5-6 and TRBJ2-1, with TRBD1 matching 8 bases. The V segment lost 3 bases and the J segment 9 bases; nucleotides outside the gene matches: 17. Germline V lookup: CDR1 SGHDT, CDR2 YYEEEE. This CDR3 comprises 17 residues. CDR3: CASSYPLGTGWGVEQFF. For the CDR3, the DNA is TGTGCCAGCAGCTATCCGCTCGGGACAGGTTGGGGGGTTGAGCAGTTCTTC.

This chain links TRBV19 with TRBJ1-5, with 8 bases that match TRBD1. The CDR3 contains 15 residues. Germline values: CDR1 LNHDA, CDR2 SQIVND (reference sequence). J was trimmed by 0 bases and V by 9 bases; bases with no gene match: 7. The CDR3 DNA reads TGTGCCAGCACCCGGGACAGGAATAGCAATCAGCCCCAGCATTTT. It codes for CASTRDRNSNQPQHF.

This chain connects TRBV11-2 to TRBJ2-2; no reliable D call. The CDR3 sequence is 13 residues long. Germline CDR1 SGHAT, CDR2 FQNNGV. Between the trimmed V and J ends, which lost 4 bases and 4 bases, there was a span of 7 bases. The CDR3 DNA reads TGTGCCAGCAGCTCCCGTAGCACCGGGGAGCTGTTTTTT. Encoded protein: CASSSRSTGELFF.

The rearrangement joins TRBV19 to TRBJ1-2, with D hard to call. The CDR3 consists of 15 residues. Per the germline V gene, CDR1 is LNHDA and CDR2 is SQIVND (reference sequence). V lost 5 bases to trimming and J lost 4 bases, with 17 bases between them. CDR3 protein: CASSPSGGRTYGYTF. In nucleotides, the CDR3 is TGTGCCAGTAGTCCCAGCGGCGGGCGGACCTATGGCTACACCTTC.

The chain is built from TRBV4-1 and TRBJ2-2, with TRBD2 matching over 11 bases. V lost 5 bases and J lost 0; bases outside the gene matches: 8. In germline, CDR1 is MGHRA, CDR2 YSYEKL. The CDR3 loop spans 18 amino acids. CDR3 sequence reads: CASSDRLAGSANTGELFF. CDR3 in DNA: TGCGCCAGCAGCGATAGACTAGCGGGGTCGGCGAACACCGGGGAGCTGTTTTTT.

This clone has more than one count but fewer than ten. This rearrangement joins TRBV4-3 to TRBJ1-6, with D unclear. The CDR3 runs to 16 residues. Per germline, CDR1 LGHNA and CDR2 YSLEER. With 0 bases removed from V and 2 bases from J, the gap between germline ends came to 8 bases. The CDR3 region has the DNA TGCGCCAGCAGCCAAGAGTCGAGAGCCTATAATTCACCCCTCCACTTT. Its translation is CASSQESRAYNSPLHF.

The CDR3 protein is CASYFSRLNTEAFF. CDR3 DNA: TGTGCCAGCTACTTTTCCCGATTGAACACTGAAGCTTTCTTT. This chain joins TRBV7-2 and TRBJ1-1; no clear D. With 8 bases removed from V and 0 bases from J, the gap between germline ends came to 13 bases. Germline CDR1 is SGHTA and CDR2 is FQGNSA. The CDR3 has 14 residues.

V is TRBV7-9 and J is TRBJ2-5, with a possible D match to TRBD2 (6 bases). The CDR3 covers 15 residues. Deletions cut 5 bases from V and 5 bases from J, with 18 bases between. CDR1 SEHNR and CDR2 FQNEAQ come from the germline V gene (reference sequence). The CDR3 DNA follows: TGTGCCAGCAGCCCGATCGGAGGGATAGGGGAGACCCAGTACTTC. Its protein product is CASSPIGGIGETQYF.

Written as DNA, the CDR3 is TGTGCCATCGAACCCACAGTAAACACTGAAGCTTTCTTT. Translation: CAIEPTVNTEAFF. The rearrangement uses TRBV10-3 and TRBJ1-1; D not resolved. The CDR3 runs 13 residues. Trimming removed 8 bases from V and 2 bases from J, with 12 bases in between. Germline CDR1 is ENHRY and CDR2 is SYGVKD.

The V and J genes are TRBV7-9 and TRBJ1-6; TRBD1 might be the D (5 bases). In germline, CDR1 is SEHNR, CDR2 FQNEAQ (reference sequence). Deletions cut 3 bases from V and 9 bases from J, with 15 bases between. The CDR3 totals 15 residues. Here the CDR3 reads CASSFGAGRASPLHF. DNA of the CDR3: TGTGCCAGCAGCTTTGGGGCTGGGAGGGCTTCACCCCTCCACTTT.

In DNA, the CDR3 is TGTGCCAGCAGCTCCGGACAGGGGACCACCTACGAGCAGTACTTC. This translates into CASSSGQGTTYEQYF. The gene calls are TRBV5-4 and TRBJ2-7; 9 positions agree with TRBD1. In germline, CDR1 is SGHNT, CDR2 YYREEE (reference sequence). The CDR3 contains 15 residues. Trimming at V came to 3 bases and at J to 2 bases, leaving 6 bases not matched to a gene.

V usage is TRBV11-3 and J usage is TRBJ2-7; possible D gene TRBD2, 6 bases. This CDR3 has 14 amino acids. Trimming removed 2 bases from V and 7 bases from J, with 15 bases in between. Germline CDR1 and CDR2: SGHNT and YENEEA. CDR3 coding DNA: TGTGCCAGCAGCTTAAATGGAGGGATAGAGGAGCAGTACTTC. Its protein product is CASSLNGGIEEQYF.

The V call is TRBV20-1, the J call TRBJ1-1, with D possibly being TRBD1 (5 bases). Germline V lookup: CDR1 DFQATT, CDR2 SNEGSKA (reference sequence). The length of the CDR3 is 13 residues. With 3 bases removed from V and 4 bases from J, the gap between germline ends came to 12 bases. CDR3 residues: CSASVGVGTEAFF. In nucleotides, the CDR3 is TGCAGTGCTAGTGTAGGGGTGGGCACTGAAGCTTTCTTT.

The rearrangement links TRBV3-1 (or the pseudogene TRBV3-2) to TRBJ1-6; TRBD1 matches at 10 bases. In germline, CDR1 is LGHDT, CDR2 YNNKEL (reference sequence). V was clipped by 1 base and J by 5 bases; unmatched bases: 20. The CDR3 consists of 22 residues. CDR3 nucleotides: TGTGCCAGCAGCCAAGGTATAGGATTAGACAGGGGGCGTCGGGCGGATAATTCACCCCTCCACTTT. It is translated as CASSQGIGLDRGRRADNSPLHF.

The genes are TRBV18 and TRBJ2-7, with a weak D call TRBD2 (6 bases). The CDR3 spans 14 residues. Germline V gene lookup returns CDR1 KGHSH and CDR2 LQKENI. Trimming removed 6 bases at V and 5 bases at J, with 17 bases between. The CDR3 here is CASSPVGGSDEQYF. The CDR3 DNA reads TGTGCCAGCTCCCCGGTCGGGGGTTCCGACGAGCAGTACTTC. Full variable domain (remainder filled in from reference TRBV18 and TRBJ2-7): NAGVMQNPRHLVRRRGQEARLRCSPMKGHSHVYWYRQLPEEGLKFMVYLQKENIIDESGMPKERFSAEFPKEGPSILRIQQVVRGDSAAYFCASSPVGGSDEQYFGPGTRLTVT.

The V call is TRBV29-1, the J call TRBJ2-3; TRBD2 aligns across 9 bases. Unmatched junction bases numbered 8, after V lost 4 bases and J lost 6 bases. The CDR3 covers 14 residues. Germline values: CDR1 SQVTM, CDR2 ANQGSEA. The CDR3 is CSVAEAGGGDTQYF. In DNA, the CDR3 is TGCAGCGTTGCCGAAGCGGGGGGCGGGGATACGCAGTATTTT.

V gene TRBV24-1 combines with J gene TRBJ2-2, with TRBD1 identical over 8 bases. Germline lookup yields CDR1 KGHDR and CDR2 SFDVKD. V lost 4 bases, J lost 4 bases, and 4 bases stayed unmatched. The CDR3 is 15 amino acids. This chain's CDR3 is CATSDPGGPTGELFF. DNA for the CDR3: TGTGCCACCAGTGACCCAGGGGGCCCCACCGGGGAGCTGTTTTTT.

The chain is built from TRBV18 and TRBJ1-3; D is possibly TRBD1 (5 bases). Germline V gives CDR1 KGHSH, CDR2 LQKENI. This CDR3 contains 16 residues. Trimming stripped 3 bases from V and 0 bases from J, with 12 bases between. The CDR3 is CASSPPGLYSGNTIYF. CDR3 sequence (DNA): TGTGCCAGCTCACCTCCGGGACTGTACTCTGGAAACACCATATATTTT.

This chain links TRBV4-3 with TRBJ1-1; maybe TRBD1 (6 bases). The germline V gene encodes CDR1 LGHNA and CDR2 YSLEER. V was cut by 3 bases and J by 0 bases, with 14 bases left in between. The CDR3 has 16 amino acids. CDR3 sequence reads: CASSQVRGTMNTEAFF. Written as DNA, the CDR3 is TGCGCCAGCAGCCAGGTCAGGGGAACTATGAACACTGAAGCTTTCTTT.

The chain carries TRBV9 and TRBJ2-1; TRBD2 matches at 9 bases. V trimming: 0 bases; J trimming: 5 bases; junction bases outside the gene matches: 3. Per germline, CDR1 SGDLS and CDR2 YYNGEE. The length of the CDR3 is 15 residues. CDR3 protein: CASSVAAGGHNEQFF. The CDR3 DNA is TGTGCCAGCAGCGTAGCAGCGGGGGGCCACAATGAGCAGTTCTTC.

The genes are TRBV4-3 and TRBJ2-3; a weak D match, TRBD2 (5 bases). The germline CDR1 and CDR2 sequences are LGHNA and YSLEER. The ends were cut back, 1 base at V and 6 bases at J, with 14 bases in the middle. This CDR3 has 15 residues. The DNA for the CDR3 is TGCGCCAGCAGCCAAGGGGTTGAGGGCAAGGATACGCAGTATTTT. It encodes CASSQGVEGKDTQYF.

V usage is TRBV15 and J usage is TRBJ2-1; 9 bases are a match to TRBD2. Germline trimming cut 1 base from V and 9 bases from J; bases unmatched to any gene: 13. The germline CDR1 and CDR2 sequences are LNHNV and YYDKDF (reference sequence). This CDR3 region has 17 residues. The CDR3 DNA sequence: TGTGCCACCAGCAGAGGGAGGAGGGTAGCGGGGGTTATTGAGCAGTTCTTC. Residues: CATSRGRRVAGVIEQFF.

V usage is TRBV9 and J usage is TRBJ2-5; TRBD2 is a possible D gene (5 bases). The CDR3 runs 14 residues. Trimming removed 4 bases from V and 5 bases from J, with 15 bases in between. The germline V gene encodes CDR1 SGDLS and CDR2 YYNGEE. Here the CDR3 reads CASSLPAGGETQYF. The CDR3 nucleotides read TGTGCCAGCAGCCTGCCTGCGGGTGGGGAGACCCAGTACTTC. Filled out from reference TRBV9 and TRBJ2-5, the complete variable domain reads DSGVTQTPKHLITATGQRVTLRCSPRSGDLSVYWYQQSLDQGLQFLIQYYNGEERAKGNILERFSAQQFPDLHSELNLSSLELGDSALYFCASSLPAGGETQYFGPGTRLLVL.

The chain couples TRBV30 to TRBJ1-2; a possible D gene is TRBD1 (5 bases). Germline assignment: CDR1 GTSNPN and CDR2 SVGIG (reference sequence). The CDR3 runs to 11 residues. The CDR3 reads CGGAAGYGYTF. For the CDR3, the DNA is TGTGGCGGGGCAGCGGGCTATGGCTACACCTTC.